This entry is about one T cell receptor (beta chain). This clonotype was recorded a few times. Its antigen is still unknown. A junction boundary mismatches the germline segment, possibly from a read error. Amplification of TCR beta CDR3 regions was carried out from RNA transcripts. The TCR CDR3 was subjected to a first round of RT-PCR using the HTBI primer set and the Qiagen OneStep RT-PCR kit. Libraries were constructed in a second round of multiplex PCR, after which size selection and purification were carried out. The libraries were sequenced on an Illumina HiSeq2000 using paired-end 100 bp reads. On the study's bioinformatics: Raw data were processed with SOAPnuke, discarding reads with adapters, uncalled bases, mean Phred below 15, or no exact constant-primer or identifier match. COPE v1.2.5 was used to merge the high-quality paired reads, and each unique nucleotide sequence was defined as a clonotype. Clonotypes were aligned to IMGT TRBV, TRBD and TRBJ reference segments using MiTCR v1.1. The analysis was restricted to V-J combinations with a frequency above 0.0001, which together covered just over 98% of the repertoires. The TCS score was defined as F50 (clonal expansion) divided by E x V (chaos), with BLOSUM62-based TCRdist calculated between CDR3 peptides within each V-J. Welch's t-statistics and random forest reduced around 550 V-J features to fewer than 15, which were used in a naive Bayes classifier (R e1071). Starting from the raw public reads, TCRdb applied fastp trimming at Q25, assembled clones with MiXCR and retained in-frame beta chains. Rows are unified per CDR3 protein, each entry keeping the most common DNA and genes. TCRdb's processing, not the authors' own work, is the source of the V and J calls. The sample table lists approximately 610,000 distinct CDR3 sequences, over 15% of them with a count of one. The ten largest clones represent under 20% of the sample.

This entry belongs to a study of T cells in Graves' hyperthyroidism and ophthalmopathy (dated by TCRdb to 2018 to 2020). Study-level background: Peripheral blood was sampled at the time of initial diagnosis, prior to any treatment. To identify TCR V-J signatures that set the groups apart, the researchers used a discovery cohort of 100 or so patients, made up of 40 to 45 with Graves' ophthalmopathy and about 60 with stable Graves' hyperthyroidism. Whether ophthalmopathy could be predicted prospectively was tested in an independent validation cohort made up of roughly 19 hyperthyroidism patients plus 17 patients who later progressed to ophthalmopathy. The 100 discovery patients were randomly split 7:3 into training and test sets. In addition, the study compared T-cell repertoires in thyroid tissue and in blood from roughly six Graves' hyperthyroidism patients. After blood sampling, hyperthyroidism patients were treated with methimazole at a starting dose of 30 mg daily, and ophthalmopathy patients were treated with high-dose intravenous methylprednisolone. The paper describes TCR Vbeta CDR3 sequencing of some 130 peripheral blood samples, made up of 43 ophthalmopathy patients, some 80 hyperthyroidism patients and about 17 progressor patients. General conclusions and limits of the study: Most expanded thyroid clonotypes (frequency above 0.001) were also detected in blood, suggesting blood repertoires may reflect thyroid immune responses. Sample size was not statistically predetermined, and investigators were not blinded to group allocation. In validation, the model predicted progression to ophthalmopathy with about 71% sensitivity and over 72% specificity, a median of 6.5 months before onset. Ophthalmopathy was separated from stable hyperthyroidism by a 13 V-J signature model, with approximately 90% sensitivity and approximately 81% specificity obtained in cross-validation and 80%/75% obtained in testing.

Stable Graves' hyperthyroidism was defined as no progression to ophthalmopathy during 18 months of follow-up. Hyperthyroidism patients were newly diagnosed, had a disease duration of under 2 months, and were aged 18 to 65 years. Patients with uncontrolled infections, other autoimmune diseases, pregnancy or lactation were excluded. Diagnoses relied on clinical symptoms, serum thyroxine and TRAb, thyroid ultrasound and orbital computed tomography. Ficoll-Paque density gradient centrifugation was used to isolate PBMCs from approximately 10 ml of fresh peripheral blood. Total RNA was extracted using Trizol reagent, and RNA quality was assessed on an Agilent 2100 Bioanalyzer. The CDR3 contains 14 residues, cysteine and phenylalanine counted. CDR3 DNA only is kept here, 42 bases in frame from base 1. For CDR1 and CDR2, the germline V gene lists SGHRS and YFSETQ.

Here the chain combines TRBV5-1 and TRBJ2-1; 9 central nucleotides agree with TRBD2. The sample taken for sequencing was blood. This TCR came from a woman between 18 and 29 years old with Graves' hyperthyroidism. The CDR3 region: CASSFSGSYNGQFF. The nucleotide sequence is given as TGCGCCAGCAGCTTTAGCGGGAGCTACAATGGGCAGTTCTTC. With all but the CDR3 taken from the reference TRBV5-1 and TRBJ2-1 genes, the full variable domain is: KAGVTQTPRYLIKTRGQQVTLSCSPISGHRSVSWYQQTPGQGLQFLFEYFSETQRNKGNFPGRFSGRQFSNSRSEMNVSTLELGDSALYLCASSFSGSYNGQFFGPGTRLTVL.